The sequence of this TCR beta chain was determined in a study of CD8+ T cells in alopecia areata. Extraction and reverse transcription of RNA yielded cDNA as the sequencing template. Assay: immunoSEQ multiplex PCR; the TCRdb copy retains only in-frame clones and omits some. The data contain 100,000 to 120,000 clones, around 55% of them singletons. Trimming cost V 0 bases and J 3 bases, with 12 bases left between them. The germline V gene encodes CDR1 SGHRS and CDR2 YFSETQ. The CDR3 contains 16 residues. This receptor was taken from a human donor in good health. The sequenced sample was CD8+ T cells sorted from blood. The gene calls are TRBV5-1 and TRBJ2-2; D gene uncertain. The CDR3 nucleotides are TGCGCCAGCAGCTTGGTTGGGAATTGGGACACCGGGGAGCTGTTTTTT. The encoded protein is CASSLVGNWDTGELFF. Using reference TRBV5-1 and TRBJ2-2 for the parts outside the CDR3, the full variable domain is KAGVTQTPRYLIKTRGQQVTLSCSPISGHRSVSWYQQTPGQGLQFLFEYFSETQRNKGNFPGRFSGRQFSNSRSEMNVSTLELGDSALYLCASSLVGNWDTGELFFGEGSRLTVL.